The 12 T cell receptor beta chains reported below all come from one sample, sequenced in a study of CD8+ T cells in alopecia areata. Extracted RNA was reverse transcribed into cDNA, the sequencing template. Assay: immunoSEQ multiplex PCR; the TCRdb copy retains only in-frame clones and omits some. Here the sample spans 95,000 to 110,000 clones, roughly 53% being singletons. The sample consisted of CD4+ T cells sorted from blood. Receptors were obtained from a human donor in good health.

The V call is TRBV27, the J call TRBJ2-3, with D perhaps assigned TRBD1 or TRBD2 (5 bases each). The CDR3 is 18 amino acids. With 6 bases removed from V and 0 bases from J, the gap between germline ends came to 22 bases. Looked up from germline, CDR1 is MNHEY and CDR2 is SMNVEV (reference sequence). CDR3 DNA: TGTGCCAGCAGCCAACGGACCGGGACCACAGCTAGCACAGATACGCAGTATTTT. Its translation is CASSQRTGTTASTDTQYF.

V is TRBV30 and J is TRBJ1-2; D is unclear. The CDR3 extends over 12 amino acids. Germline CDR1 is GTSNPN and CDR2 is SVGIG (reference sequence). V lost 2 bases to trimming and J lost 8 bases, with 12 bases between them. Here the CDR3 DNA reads TGTGCCTGGAGTACGGCCTACGGAGGCTACACCTTC. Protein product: CAWSTAYGGYTF.

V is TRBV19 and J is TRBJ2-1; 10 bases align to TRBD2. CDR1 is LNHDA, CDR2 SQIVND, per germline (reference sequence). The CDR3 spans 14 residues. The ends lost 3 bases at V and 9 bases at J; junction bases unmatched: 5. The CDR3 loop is CASSISPSGGEQFF. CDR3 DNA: TGTGCCAGTAGTATCTCCCCTAGCGGGGGTGAGCAGTTCTTC.

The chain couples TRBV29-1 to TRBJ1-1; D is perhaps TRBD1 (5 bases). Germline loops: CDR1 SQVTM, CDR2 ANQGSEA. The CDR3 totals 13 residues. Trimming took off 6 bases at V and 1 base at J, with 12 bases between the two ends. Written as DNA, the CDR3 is TGCAGCGTCTCTGAGACAGCGAACACTGAAGCTTTCTTT. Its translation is CSVSETANTEAFF.

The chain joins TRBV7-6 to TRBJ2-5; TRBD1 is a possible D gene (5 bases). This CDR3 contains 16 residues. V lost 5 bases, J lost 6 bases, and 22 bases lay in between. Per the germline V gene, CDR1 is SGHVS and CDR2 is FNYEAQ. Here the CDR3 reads CASSPIGQGRTQTQYF. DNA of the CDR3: TGTGCCAGCAGCCCCATAGGGCAGGGAAGAACACAGACCCAGTACTTC.

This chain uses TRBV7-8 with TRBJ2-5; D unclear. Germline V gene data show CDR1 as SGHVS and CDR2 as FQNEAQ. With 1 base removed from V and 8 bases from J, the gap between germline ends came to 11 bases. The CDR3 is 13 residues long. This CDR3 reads CASSLVMVETQYF. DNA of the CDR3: TGTGCCAGCAGCTTAGTCATGGTGGAAACCCAGTACTTC.

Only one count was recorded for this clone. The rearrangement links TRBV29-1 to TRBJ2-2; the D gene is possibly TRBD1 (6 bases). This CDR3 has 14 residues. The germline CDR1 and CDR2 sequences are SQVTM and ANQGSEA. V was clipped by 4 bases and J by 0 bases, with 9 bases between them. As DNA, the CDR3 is TGCAGCGTTGCTGGACAGTCGAACACCGGGGAGCTGTTTTTT. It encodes CSVAGQSNTGELFF.

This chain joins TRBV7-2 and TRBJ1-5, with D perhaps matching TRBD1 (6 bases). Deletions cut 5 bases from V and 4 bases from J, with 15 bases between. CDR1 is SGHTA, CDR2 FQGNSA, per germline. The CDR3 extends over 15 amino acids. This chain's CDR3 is CASSTHRAGNQPQHF. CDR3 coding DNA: TGTGCCAGCAGCACACACAGGGCTGGAAATCAGCCCCAGCATTTT.

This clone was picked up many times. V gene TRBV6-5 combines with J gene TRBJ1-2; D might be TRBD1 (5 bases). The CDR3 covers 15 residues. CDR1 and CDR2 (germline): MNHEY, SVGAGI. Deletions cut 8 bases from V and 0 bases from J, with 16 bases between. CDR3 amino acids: CASGGGHRSNYGYTF. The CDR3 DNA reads TGTGCCAGCGGCGGCGGACACCGTTCTAACTATGGCTACACCTTC.

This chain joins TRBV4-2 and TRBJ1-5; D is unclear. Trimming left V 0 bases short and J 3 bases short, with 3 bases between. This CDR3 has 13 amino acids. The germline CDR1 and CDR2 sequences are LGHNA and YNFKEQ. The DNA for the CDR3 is TGTGCCAGCAGCCAAGAAACCAATCAGCCCCAGCATTTT. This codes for CASSQETNQPQHF.

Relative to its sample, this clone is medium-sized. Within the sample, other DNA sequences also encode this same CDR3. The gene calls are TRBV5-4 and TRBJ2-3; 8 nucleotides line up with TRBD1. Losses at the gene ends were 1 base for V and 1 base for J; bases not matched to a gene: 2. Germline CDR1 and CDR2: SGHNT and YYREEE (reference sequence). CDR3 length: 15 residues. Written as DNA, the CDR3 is TGTGCCAGCAGCTTGCAGGGGGCCGGCACAGATACGCAGTATTTT. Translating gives CASSLQGAGTDTQYF. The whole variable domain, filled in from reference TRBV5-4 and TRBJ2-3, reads ETGVTQSPTHLIKTRGQQVTLRCSSQSGHNTVSWYQQALGQGPQFIFQYYREEENGRGNFPPRFSGLQFPNYSSELNVNALELDDSALYLCASSLQGAGTDTQYFGPGTRLTVL.

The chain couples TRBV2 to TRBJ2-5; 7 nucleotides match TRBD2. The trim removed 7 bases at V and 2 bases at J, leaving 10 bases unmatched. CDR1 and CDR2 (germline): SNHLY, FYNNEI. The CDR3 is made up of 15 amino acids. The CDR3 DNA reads TGTGCCAGCAAGGGAGGGATCGGGTTGCAAGAGACCCAGTACTTC. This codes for CASKGGIGLQETQYF.